This section outlines one TCR beta chain sequence together with its context. The data originate from a study of brain metastases from non-small cell lung cancer. The CDR3 has 14 residues. In germline, CDR1 is SGHRS, CDR2 YFSETQ. V lost 4 bases and J lost 5; bases outside the gene matches: 7. Method: immunoSEQ multiplex PCR; TCRdb's copy keeps in-frame clones and lacks some. The profile shows around 1,700 clones, roughly 79% of them singletons. Material: tissue from a brain metastasis. The rearrangement links TRBV5-1 to TRBJ1-1, with 8 bases identical to TRBD1. This receptor was obtained from a donor aged 40 or older with non-small cell lung cancer. The DNA for the CDR3 is TGCGCCAGCAGCCCCGGACAGGGATGTACTGAAGCTTTCTTT. This codes for CASSPGQGCTEAFF.